The 8 T cell receptor beta chains reported below all come from one sample, sequenced in a study of blood T cell repertoires in COVID-19 (TCRdb year 2020). The library was produced with the immunoSEQ multiplex PCR assay. TCRdb mirrors the immuneACCESS table, restricted to in-frame sequences. Some clones are absent from its copies; in checked studies, under half trace to an unresolved V gene, and the reason for the others is unknown. The sample yields around 240,000 clones; approximately 80% were counted once. About 8% of the sample rests with the top ten. Sample: peripheral blood. The receptors shown here come from a woman aged 45-65 years with acute or convalescent COVID-19.

In its sample, this clone was seen once. The J gene is TRBJ2-1, the V gene TRBV5-1; D is perhaps TRBD1 (6 bases). Trimming cost V 0 bases and J 8 bases, with 12 bases left between them. CDR1 is SGHRS and CDR2 is YFSETQ in the germline V gene. The CDR3 consists of 14 residues. CDR3 DNA: TGCGCCAGCAGCTTGGGGACAGACAAGGATGAGCAGTTCTTC. This encodes CASSLGTDKDEQFF.

This clone came up once. V usage is TRBV3-1 (or the pseudogene TRBV3-2) and J usage is TRBJ1-1; D remains unclear. This CDR3 has 15 residues. The V gene lost 0 bases and the J gene lost 2 bases, with 10 bases spanning the gap. Germline V lookup: CDR1 LGHDT, CDR2 YNNKEL (reference sequence). The DNA for the CDR3 is TGTGCCAGCAGCCAAGATGGCAGGTCCAACACTGAAGCTTTCTTT. Encoded protein: CASSQDGRSNTEAFF.

This clone was seen only a few times. The genes are TRBV7-9 and TRBJ1-2; D not resolved. Germline CDR1 is SEHNR and CDR2 is FQNEAQ (reference sequence). Trimming took off 5 bases at V and 8 bases at J, with 12 bases between the two ends. The CDR3 is 12 amino acids. This CDR3 is CASSSQSWGYTF. The CDR3 DNA is TGTGCCAGCAGCAGTCAGTCGTGGGGCTACACCTTC.

This clone came up a few times. The chain uses TRBV5-6 and TRBJ2-5, with D perhaps matching TRBD1 (6 bases). The CDR3 has 14 amino acids. The germline CDR1 and CDR2 sequences are SGHDT and YYEEEE. V lost 1 base and J lost 4, with 11 bases in between. CDR3 coding DNA: TGTGCCAGCAGCTTGTATGGGGGCGGAGAGACCCAGTACTTC. As protein: CASSLYGGGETQYF.

The chain links TRBV7-8 to TRBJ1-4; the D is unclear. Germline V CDR1 and CDR2: SGHVS, FQNEAQ. Trimming pared 5 bases from V and 8 bases from J, leaving 9 bases between. The CDR3 extends over 12 amino acids. As DNA, the CDR3 is TGTGCCAGCAGCCACTCGTCGGAAAAACTGTTTTTT. Amino acid sequence: CASSHSSEKLFF.

This clone has only one observation. In nucleotides, the CDR3 is TGCAGCGTTTGGGCAGGGGGCAAGAGGGAAGCTTTCTTT. This gives the protein CSVWAGGKREAFF. V is TRBV29-1 and J is TRBJ1-1; TRBD1 aligns across 8 bases. Germline trimming cut 5 bases from V and 8 bases from J; bases unmatched to any gene: 10. CDR1 is SQVTM, CDR2 ANQGSEA, per germline. This CDR3 has 13 residues. Variable domain in full (rest from reference TRBV29-1 and TRBJ1-1): SAVISQKPSRDICQRGTSLTIQCQVDSQVTMMFWYRQQPGQSLTLIATANQGSEATYESGFVIDKFPISRPNLTFSTLTVSNMSPEDSSIYLCSVWAGGKREAFFGQGTRLTVV.

The chain joins TRBV5-1 to TRBJ2-7; 12 bases line up with TRBD2. V gave up 4 bases and J gave up 5 bases; unmatched junction bases: 4. This CDR3 region has 14 residues. Germline lookup yields CDR1 SGHRS and CDR2 YFSETQ. This CDR3 is CASSPTSGRHEQYF. CDR3 coding DNA: TGCGCCAGCAGCCCGACTAGCGGGAGACACGAGCAGTACTTC.

This clone was observed once. V and J are TRBV6-1 and TRBJ2-7, with D maybe TRBD2 (5 bases). The germline V and J ends were trimmed by 3 bases and 5 bases, with 8 bases remaining between them. Germline V gene lookup returns CDR1 MNHNS and CDR2 SASEGT. CDR3 length equals 12 residues. The CDR3 protein is CASSDRTDEQYF. The CDR3 region has the DNA TGTGCCAGCAGTGATAGGACTGACGAGCAGTACTTC.